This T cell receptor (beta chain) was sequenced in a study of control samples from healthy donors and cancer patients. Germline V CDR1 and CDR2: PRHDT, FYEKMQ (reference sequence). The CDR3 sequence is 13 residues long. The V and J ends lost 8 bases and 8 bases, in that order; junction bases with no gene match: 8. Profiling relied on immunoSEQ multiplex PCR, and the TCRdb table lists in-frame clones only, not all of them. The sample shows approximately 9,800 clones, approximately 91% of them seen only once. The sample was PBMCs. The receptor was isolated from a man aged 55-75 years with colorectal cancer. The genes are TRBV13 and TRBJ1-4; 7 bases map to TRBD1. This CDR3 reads CASRDSLVEKLFF. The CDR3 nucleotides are TGTGCCAGCCGGGACAGCCTGGTAGAAAAACTGTTTTTT.